These 22 T cell receptor beta chains were sequenced from one sample in a study of early stage breast cancer tumors. Assay: immunoSEQ multiplex PCR; the TCRdb copy retains only in-frame clones and omits some. The table includes 5,500 to 6,500 clones, around 78% detected once. The sequencing input was normal breast tissue next to the tumor. Source of these receptors: an older person with breast cancer.

This chain joins TRBV7-9 and TRBJ2-5; 8 bases are a match to TRBD1. This CDR3 spans 14 amino acids. J gave up 5 bases and V 5 bases, and 7 bases lay outside the gene matches. CDR1 SEHNR and CDR2 FQNEAQ come from the germline V gene (reference sequence). The CDR3 DNA sequence: TGTGCCAGCAGCCCGGACAGGGTCCTGGAGACCCAGTACTTC. Residues: CASSPDRVLETQYF.

The J gene is TRBJ1-4, the V gene TRBV6-5; the match to TRBD1 covers 7 bases. Trimming removed 6 bases from V and 6 bases from J; junction bases left unmatched: 7. The CDR3 covers 14 residues. CDR1 and CDR2 from the germline V gene are MNHEY and SVGAGI. The CDR3 DNA is TGTGCCAGCAGAGGACAGGCTTCCTATGAAAAACTGTTTTTT. Protein product: CASRGQASYEKLFF.

This sequence joins TRBV7-3 and TRBJ2-1, with 12 bases matching TRBD2. The CDR3 loop spans 17 amino acids. The V gene's germline CDR1 is SGHTA and CDR2 FQGTGA. The junction had 10 bases not matched to a gene; V was cut back by 3 bases and J by 7 bases. CDR3 sequence: CASSFDETSGSGNEQFF. CDR3 nucleotide sequence: TGTGCCAGCAGCTTCGACGAGACTAGCGGGAGTGGTAATGAGCAGTTCTTC.

The V and J genes are TRBV23-1 and TRBJ2-2, with a weak D call TRBD2 (5 bases). TRBV23-1 is flagged as an ORF with uncertain function. CDR3 length equals 17 residues. The germline V and J ends were trimmed by 0 bases and 1 base, with 12 bases remaining between them. In DNA form, the CDR3 reads TGCGCCAGCAGTCAATCCGTTCCGGGATTGAACACCGGGGAGCTGTTTTTT. It is translated as CASSQSVPGLNTGELFF.

Here the CDR3 DNA reads TGTGCCAGCAGGGAACAGGGGAGCGGCTACACCTTC. Protein product: CASREQGSGYTF. The rearrangement joins TRBV6-1 to TRBJ1-2; 7 nucleotides match TRBD1. Germline CDR1 MNHNS, CDR2 SASEGT. J gave up 8 bases and V 6 bases, and 6 bases lay outside the gene matches. The CDR3 covers 12 residues.

The chain combines TRBV4-2 with TRBJ2-6, with TRBD2 identical over 13 bases. The CDR3 contains 16 residues. The germline V gene has CDR1 LGHNA and CDR2 YNFKEQ. V lost 7 bases and J lost 4; bases outside the gene matches: 4. The CDR3 loop reads CASMGLAGLGANVLTF. In nucleotides, the CDR3 is TGTGCCAGCATGGGACTAGCGGGACTGGGGGCCAACGTCCTGACTTTC.

The rearrangement links TRBV7-2 to TRBJ2-1; 15 nucleotides align to TRBD2. CDR3 length equals 16 residues. Germline V gives CDR1 SGHTA, CDR2 FQGNSA. V gave up 4 bases and J gave up 5 bases; unmatched junction bases: 3. The CDR3 DNA is TGTGCCAGCAGCTGGACTAGCGGGGGGGCCAACAATGAGCAGTTCTTC. Encoded protein: CASSWTSGGANNEQFF.

CDR3 DNA: TGTGCCAGCAGCATAGGACAACCAACTAATGAAAAACTGTTTTTT. Translating it yields CASSIGQPTNEKLFF. This rearrangement joins TRBV5-8 to TRBJ1-4, with TRBD1 as a possible D gene (5 bases). Germline assignment: CDR1 SGHTS and CDR2 YDEGEE. CDR3 size: 15 residues. The V and J ends lost 4 bases and 0 bases respectively, with 10 bases between them.

The chain employs TRBV18 and TRBJ2-1; 8 bases are a match to TRBD1. The CDR3 is made up of 15 amino acids. CDR1 and CDR2 from the germline V gene are KGHSH and LQKENI. V dropped 2 bases and J dropped 0; count of bases not matched to a gene: 0. The CDR3 DNA follows: TGTGCCAGCTCACCAGGGACAGGCTCCTACAATGAGCAGTTCTTC. Translation gives CASSPGTGSYNEQFF. The entire variable domain, with the rest obtained from reference TRBV18 and TRBJ2-1, is as follows: NAGVMQNPRHLVRRRGQEARLRCSPMKGHSHVYWYRQLPEEGLKFMVYLQKENIIDESGMPKERFSAEFPKEGPSILRIQQVVRGDSAAYFCASSPGTGSYNEQFFGPGTRLTVL.

This clone was seen a handful of times. CDR3 bases: TGTGCCAGCAGCCAAGAGGCAGGGGGAAACTATGGCTACACCTTC. It specifies CASSQEAGGNYGYTF. V usage is TRBV4-2 and J usage is TRBJ1-2, with TRBD1 matching 7 bases. The CDR3 is made up of 15 amino acids. V dropped 0 bases and J dropped 2; count of bases not matched to a gene: 3. The germline CDR1 and CDR2 sequences are LGHNA and YNFKEQ.

This chain connects TRBV6-5 to TRBJ1-2; D is unresolved. CDR3 length equals 14 residues. Germline CDR1 MNHEY, CDR2 SVGAGI. V lost 5 bases to trimming and J lost 7 bases, with 17 bases between them. Written as DNA, the CDR3 is TGTGCCAGCAGTGGAGGGCGGGGTGTTGCTGGCTACACCTTC. Amino acids: CASSGGRGVAGYTF.

The chain carries TRBV11-2 and TRBJ1-2; TRBD1 matches at 8 bases. The trim removed 3 bases at V and 0 bases at J, leaving 3 bases unmatched. Germline V lookup: CDR1 SGHAT, CDR2 FQNNGV. There are 15 residues in the CDR3. Written as DNA, the CDR3 is TGTGCCAGCAGCTTTGACAGGGGCTCTAACTATGGCTACACCTTC. Translation gives CASSFDRGSNYGYTF.

The genes are TRBV9 and TRBJ2-5; 7 bases align to TRBD1. CDR1 is SGDLS, CDR2 YYNGEE, per germline. This CDR3 is 13 amino acids long. V trimming: 3 bases; J trimming: 5 bases; junction bases outside the gene matches: 4. This CDR3 reads CASSGGGGETQYF. The CDR3 region has the DNA TGTGCCAGCAGCGGAGGGGGCGGGGAGACCCAGTACTTC.

The rearrangement uses TRBV5-6 and TRBJ1-2; TRBD1 aligns across 7 bases. This CDR3 is built from 15 residues. Germline values: CDR1 SGHDT, CDR2 YYEEEE. After removal of 4 bases from V and 0 bases from J, the junction contained 6 bases not matched to a gene. The CDR3 spells CASSPDRPPNYGYTF. Written as DNA, the CDR3 is TGTGCCAGCAGCCCGGACAGGCCACCTAACTATGGCTACACCTTC. The variable domain in full, completed from reference TRBV5-6 and TRBJ1-2, reads DAGVTQSPTHLIKTRGQQVTLRCSPKSGHDTVSWYQQALGQGPQFIFQYYEEEERQRGNFPDRFSGHQFPNYSSELNVNALLLGDSALYLCASSPDRPPNYGYTFGSGTRLTVV.

This rearrangement joins TRBV28 to TRBJ2-7, with 7 bases identical to TRBD1. The V gene end was trimmed by 6 bases and the J gene end by 0 bases; junction bases not matched to a gene: 5. The CDR3 is 14 residues long. Germline loops: CDR1 MDHEN, CDR2 SYDVKM. CDR3 nucleotides: TGTGCCAGCAGCCGAAGGACAGGCTCCTACGAGCAGTACTTC. Residues: CASSRRTGSYEQYF.

This clone showed up just a few times. The chain couples TRBV28 to TRBJ1-4, with a weak D call TRBD1 (6 bases). The V end was cut by 6 bases, the J end by 8 bases, with 25 bases between. This CDR3 has 17 amino acids. From germline, CDR1 is MDHEN and CDR2 SYDVKM. CDR3 DNA: TGTGCCAGCAGATTTGCCCAAACTTACAGGGCTAGGGAAAAACTGTTTTTT. Amino acids: CASRFAQTYRAREKLFF.

The gene calls are TRBV28 and TRBJ2-4; D might be TRBD2 (6 bases). V lost 6 bases to trimming and J lost 3 bases, with 15 bases between them. The CDR3 length is 15 residues. Germline V lookup: CDR1 MDHEN, CDR2 SYDVKM. The CDR3 bases are TGTGCCAGCAGCGTCCCCGGGCGGGACAAAAACATTCAGTACTTC. It translates to CASSVPGRDKNIQYF. Supplemented by reference TRBV28 and TRBJ2-4, the full variable domain reads DVKVTQSSRYLVKRTGEKVFLECVQDMDHENMFWYRQDPGLGLRLIYFSYDVKMKEKGDIPEGYSVSREKKERFSLILESASTNQTSMYLCASSVPGRDKNIQYFGAGTRLSVL.

The rearrangement joins TRBV4-2 to TRBJ2-5, with D possibly TRBD1 on 6 matching bases. V was cut by 2 bases and J by 5 bases, with 12 bases left in between. Germline V gene data show CDR1 as LGHNA and CDR2 as YNFKEQ. This CDR3 comprises 14 residues. CDR3 coding DNA: TGTGCCAGCAGCCAACAGACAGGTAGCGAGACCCAGTACTTC. As protein: CASSQQTGSETQYF.

The gene calls are TRBV19 and TRBJ1-2; the match to TRBD1 covers 10 bases. V lost 4 bases to trimming and J lost 3 bases; unmatched junction nucleotides: 11. Germline loops: CDR1 LNHDA, CDR2 SQIVND (reference sequence). The CDR3 is 17 residues long. Written as DNA, the CDR3 is TGTGCCAGTAGTACCTGGACAGGGGGGCCTCTCGACTATGGCTACACCTTC. This encodes CASSTWTGGPLDYGYTF.

This chain joins TRBV30 and TRBJ1-1, with D hard to call. V lost 0 bases and J lost 10, with 12 bases in between. The CDR3 sequence is 12 residues long. In germline, CDR1 is GTSNPN, CDR2 SVGIG (reference sequence). CDR3: CAWSVYGRLAFF. The DNA for the CDR3 is TGTGCCTGGAGTGTATATGGCAGATTAGCTTTCTTT.

The chain has TRBV7-2 and TRBJ2-2; 11 nucleotides align to TRBD2. This CDR3 contains 18 residues. Germline V gene lookup returns CDR1 SGHTA and CDR2 FQGNSA. Losses at the gene ends were 2 bases for V and 7 bases for J; bases not matched to a gene: 12. CDR3 nucleotide sequence: TGTGCCAGCAGCTTACAATTAGCGGGGGGGTTATTGCACGGGGAGCTGTTTTTT. It yields the protein CASSLQLAGGLLHGELFF.

The chain uses TRBV30 and TRBJ2-3; 7 bases match TRBD2. V shed 3 bases and J 0 bases; nucleotides not matched to a gene: 6. This CDR3 has 15 amino acids. Germline V gives CDR1 GTSNPN, CDR2 SVGIG (reference sequence). The CDR3 here is CAWSLERGSTDTQYF. CDR3 sequence (DNA): TGTGCCTGGAGCTTGGAGCGGGGTAGCACAGATACGCAGTATTTT. Using reference TRBV30 and TRBJ2-3 for the parts outside the CDR3, the full variable domain is SQTIHQWPATLVQPVGSPLSLECTVEGTSNPNLYWYRQAAGRGLQLLFYSVGIGQISSEVPQNLSASRPQDRQFILSSKKLLLSDSGFYLCAWSLERGSTDTQYFGPGTRLTVL.